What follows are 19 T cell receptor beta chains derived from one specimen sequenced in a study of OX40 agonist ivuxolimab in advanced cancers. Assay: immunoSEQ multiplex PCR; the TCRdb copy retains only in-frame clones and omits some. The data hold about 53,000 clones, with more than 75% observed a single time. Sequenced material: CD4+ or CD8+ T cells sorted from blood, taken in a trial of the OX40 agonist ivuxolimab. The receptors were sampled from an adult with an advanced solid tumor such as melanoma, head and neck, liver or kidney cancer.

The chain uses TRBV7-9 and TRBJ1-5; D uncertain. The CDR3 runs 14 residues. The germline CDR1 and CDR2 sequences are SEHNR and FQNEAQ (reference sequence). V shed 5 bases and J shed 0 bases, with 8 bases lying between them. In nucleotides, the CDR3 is TGTGCCAGCAGCCACGAATATAGCAATCAGCCCCAGCATTTT. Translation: CASSHEYSNQPQHF.

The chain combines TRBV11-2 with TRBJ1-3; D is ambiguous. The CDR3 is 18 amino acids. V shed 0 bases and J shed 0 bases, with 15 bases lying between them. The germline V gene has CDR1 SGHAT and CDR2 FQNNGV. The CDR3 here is CASSLDSSRHNSGNTIYF. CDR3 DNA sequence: TGTGCCAGCAGCTTAGACTCATCCCGACACAACTCTGGAAACACCATATATTTT.

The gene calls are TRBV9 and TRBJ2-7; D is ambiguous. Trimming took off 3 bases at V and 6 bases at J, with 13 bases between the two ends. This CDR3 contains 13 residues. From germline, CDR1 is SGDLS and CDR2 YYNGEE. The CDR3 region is CASSALFSGEQYF. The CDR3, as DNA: TGTGCCAGCAGCGCCCTCTTTTCGGGCGAGCAGTACTTC.

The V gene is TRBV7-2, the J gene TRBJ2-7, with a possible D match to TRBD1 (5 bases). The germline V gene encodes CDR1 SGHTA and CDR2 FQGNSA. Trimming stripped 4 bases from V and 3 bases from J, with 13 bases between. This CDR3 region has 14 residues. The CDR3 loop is CASSSTELNYEQYF. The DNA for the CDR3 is TGTGCCAGCAGCTCGACAGAGCTTAACTACGAGCAGTACTTC.

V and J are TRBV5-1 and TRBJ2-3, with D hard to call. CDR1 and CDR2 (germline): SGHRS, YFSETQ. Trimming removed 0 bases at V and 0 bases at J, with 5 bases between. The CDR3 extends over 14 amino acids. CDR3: CASSLAGSTDTQYF. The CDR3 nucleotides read TGCGCCAGCAGCTTGGCCGGGAGCACAGATACGCAGTATTTT.

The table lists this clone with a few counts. CDR3 DNA sequence: TGTGCCAGCAGTCCACCCGTCCATAACGAGCAGTACTTC. This gives the protein CASSPPVHNEQYF. The rearrangement joins TRBV28 to TRBJ2-7; D not resolved. The V end was cut by 5 bases, the J end by 5 bases, with 13 bases between. Looked up from germline, CDR1 is MDHEN and CDR2 is SYDVKM. The CDR3 runs to 13 residues.

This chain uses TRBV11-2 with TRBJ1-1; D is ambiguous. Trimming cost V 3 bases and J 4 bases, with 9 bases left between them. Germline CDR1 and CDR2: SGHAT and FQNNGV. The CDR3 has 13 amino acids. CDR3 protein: CASSFNQATEAFF. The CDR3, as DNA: TGTGCCAGCAGCTTCAATCAGGCCACTGAAGCTTTCTTT.

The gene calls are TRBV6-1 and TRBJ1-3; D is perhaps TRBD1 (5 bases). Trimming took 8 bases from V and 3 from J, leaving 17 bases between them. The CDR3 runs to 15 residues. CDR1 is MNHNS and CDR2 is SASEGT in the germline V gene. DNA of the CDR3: TGTGCCAGCGTGGTGGCGCGGGGGAGTGGAAACACCATATATTTT. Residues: CASVVARGSGNTIYF.

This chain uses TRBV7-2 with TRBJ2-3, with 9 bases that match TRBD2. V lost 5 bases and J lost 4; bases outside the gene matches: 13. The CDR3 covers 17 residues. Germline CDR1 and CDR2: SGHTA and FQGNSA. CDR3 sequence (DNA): TGTGCCAGCAGCCAGTCAACCTGGACTAGCGTTTCAGATACGCAGTATTTT. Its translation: CASSQSTWTSVSDTQYF.

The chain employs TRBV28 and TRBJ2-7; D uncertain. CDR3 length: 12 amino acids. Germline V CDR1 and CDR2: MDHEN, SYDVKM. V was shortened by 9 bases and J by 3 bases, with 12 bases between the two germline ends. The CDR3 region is CASRQAGYEQYF. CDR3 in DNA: TGTGCCAGTCGGCAGGCCGGCTACGAGCAGTACTTC.

CDR3 sequence (DNA): TGTGCCAGCAGCTCGTCGGACTCTGGAAACACCATATATTTT. This sequence encodes CASSSSDSGNTIYF. V is TRBV11-2 and J is TRBJ1-3; D not certain. This CDR3 has 14 residues. Trimming pared 4 bases from V and 0 bases from J, leaving 7 bases between. The V gene's germline CDR1 is SGHAT and CDR2 FQNNGV.

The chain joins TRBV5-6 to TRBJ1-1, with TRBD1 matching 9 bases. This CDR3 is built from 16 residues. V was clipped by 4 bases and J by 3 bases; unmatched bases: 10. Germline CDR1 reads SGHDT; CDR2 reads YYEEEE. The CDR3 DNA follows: TGTGCCAGCAGCCCAGGGACAGGGAGGGCCCACACTGAAGCTTTCTTT. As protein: CASSPGTGRAHTEAFF.

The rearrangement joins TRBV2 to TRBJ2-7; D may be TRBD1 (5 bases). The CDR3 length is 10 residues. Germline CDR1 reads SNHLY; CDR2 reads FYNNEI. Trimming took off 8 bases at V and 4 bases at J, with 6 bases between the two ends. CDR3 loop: CASGAYEQYF. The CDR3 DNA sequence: TGTGCCAGCGGGGCATACGAGCAGTACTTC.

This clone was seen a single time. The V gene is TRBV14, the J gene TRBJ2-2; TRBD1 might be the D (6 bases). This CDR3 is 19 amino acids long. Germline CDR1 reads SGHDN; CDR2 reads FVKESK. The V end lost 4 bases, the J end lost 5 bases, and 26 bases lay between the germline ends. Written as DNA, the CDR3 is TGTGCCAGCAGCCCCGGCCCCAGGGGACCGTACGTACGGACCGGGGAGCTGTTTTTT. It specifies CASSPGPRGPYVRTGELFF.

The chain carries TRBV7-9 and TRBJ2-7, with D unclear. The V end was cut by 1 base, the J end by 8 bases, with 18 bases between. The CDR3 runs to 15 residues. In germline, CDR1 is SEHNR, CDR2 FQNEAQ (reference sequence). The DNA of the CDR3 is TGTGCCAGCAGCTTAGTAGGTCGGGTCGGACCGCAGCAGTACTTC. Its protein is CASSLVGRVGPQQYF.

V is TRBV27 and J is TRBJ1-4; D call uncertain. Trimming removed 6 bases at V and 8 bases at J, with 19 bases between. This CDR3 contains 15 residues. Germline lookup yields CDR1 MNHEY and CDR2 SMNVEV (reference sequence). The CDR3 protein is CASSPKRTPGEKLFF. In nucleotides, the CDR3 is TGTGCCAGCAGCCCGAAGAGGACTCCCGGGGAAAAACTGTTTTTT.

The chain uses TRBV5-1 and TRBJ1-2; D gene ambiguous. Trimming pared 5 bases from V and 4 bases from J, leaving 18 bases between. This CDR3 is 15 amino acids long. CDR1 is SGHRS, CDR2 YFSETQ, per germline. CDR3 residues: CASRPDGQLIYGYTF. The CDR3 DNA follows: TGCGCCAGCAGGCCGGACGGCCAACTGATCTATGGCTACACCTTC. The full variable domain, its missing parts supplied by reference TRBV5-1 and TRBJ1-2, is KAGVTQTPRYLIKTRGQQVTLSCSPISGHRSVSWYQQTPGQGLQFLFEYFSETQRNKGNFPGRFSGRQFSNSRSEMNVSTLELGDSALYLCASRPDGQLIYGYTFGSGTRLTVV.

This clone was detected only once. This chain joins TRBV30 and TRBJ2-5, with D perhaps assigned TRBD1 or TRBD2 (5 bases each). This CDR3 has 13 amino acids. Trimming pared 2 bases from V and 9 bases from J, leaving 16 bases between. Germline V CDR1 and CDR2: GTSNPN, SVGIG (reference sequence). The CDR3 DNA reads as TGTGCCTGGAGTCGGGGCCCTCTAGGGGCCCAGTACTTC. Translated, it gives CAWSRGPLGAQYF.

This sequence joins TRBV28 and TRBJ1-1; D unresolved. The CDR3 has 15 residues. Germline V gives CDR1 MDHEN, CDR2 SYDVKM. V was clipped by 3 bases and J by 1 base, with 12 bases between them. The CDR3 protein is CASSFYTTGNTEAFF. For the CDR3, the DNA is TGTGCCAGCAGTTTTTATACGACTGGGAACACTGAAGCTTTCTTT.